Sequencing of this T cell receptor (beta chain) was carried out in a study of T cell responses to AZD1222 COVID-19 vaccine. With regard to this clone: Its antigen remains unidentified.

Sequencing used immunoSEQ multiplex PCR; TCRdb keeps in-frame clones, though not all of them. The repertoire consists of about 130,000 clones, with about 87% occurring once and the leading ten covering roughly 2%. Study observations and caveats: Rises in breadth and depth of Spike-specific TCRs came after two AZD1222 doses. Donors in the cohort were predominantly white British and more often female, and clonal diversity was possibly underestimated.

CDR1 is GTSNPN, CDR2 SVGIG, per germline (reference sequence). V lost 1 base, J lost 5 bases, and 15 bases lay in between. The CDR3 length is 15 residues. The receptor was isolated from an adult in good health. The V call is TRBV30, the J call TRBJ1-5; perhaps TRBD1 as D (5 bases). This sample comprised peripheral blood, obtained on day 0 of AZD1222 vaccination. The CDR3 protein is CAWSGGLLLDQPQHF. CDR3 nucleotides: TGTGCCTGGAGTGGGGGACTGCTACTCGATCAGCCCCAGCATTTT.